One and the same sample provided the 8 T cell receptor beta chains below, sequenced in a study of identical twins. TCRdb used MiXCR to reprocess the 5' RACE reads, holding one entry per CDR3 protein. The data show 1.5 million to 2 million distinct CDR3 sequences, about 32% seen once. The sample consisted of cord blood. These receptors were obtained from a newborn girl in good health.

This sequence joins TRBV3-1 and TRBJ2-1; 10 nucleotides align to TRBD2. CDR1 and CDR2 from the germline V gene are LGHDT and YNNKEL (reference sequence). Germline trimming cut 0 bases from V and 7 bases from J; bases unmatched to any gene: 6. CDR3 length: 16 amino acids. In DNA form, the CDR3 reads TGTGCCAGCAGCCAAGAATTTAGCGGGGGGTCTAATGAGCAGTTCTTC. Residues: CASSQEFSGGSNEQFF.

This clonotype has a handful of counts. The J gene is TRBJ2-1, the V gene TRBV6-5, with D possibly TRBD2 on 7 matching bases. Germline V CDR1 and CDR2: MNHEY, SVGAGI. The CDR3 runs 18 residues. V was cut by 2 bases and J by 4 bases, with 21 bases left in between. The CDR3 loop reads CASSYREGGAWGYNEQFF. The CDR3 nucleotides read TGTGCCAGCAGTTACCGAGAAGGGGGGGCCTGGGGGTACAATGAGCAGTTCTTC.

This clonotype was seen more than once but under ten times. V gene TRBV29-1 combines with J gene TRBJ1-4; D might be TRBD1 (6 bases). Germline loops: CDR1 SQVTM, CDR2 ANQGSEA. The CDR3 totals 14 residues. V was pared by 5 bases and J by 2 bases, with 12 bases between. CDR3 nucleotides: TGCAGCGTTAAAAGGACAGTTACTAATGAAAAACTGTTTTTT. Protein: CSVKRTVTNEKLFF. Supplemented by reference TRBV29-1 and TRBJ1-4, the full variable domain reads SAVISQKPSRDICQRGTSLTIQCQVDSQVTMMFWYRQQPGQSLTLIATANQGSEATYESGFVIDKFPISRPNLTFSTLTVSNMSPEDSSIYLCSVKRTVTNEKLFFGSGTQLSVL.

This rearrangement joins TRBV6-1 to TRBJ2-5; TRBD1 matches 9 bases. The V gene's germline CDR1 is MNHNS and CDR2 SASEGT. This CDR3 has 15 amino acids. V gave up 3 bases and J gave up 3 bases; unmatched junction bases: 5. The CDR3 region is CASSDPRTGEETQYF. DNA for the CDR3: TGTGCCAGCAGTGATCCGAGGACAGGGGAAGAGACCCAGTACTTC.

J is TRBJ2-5 and V is TRBV20-1; 11 bases are a match to TRBD2. V shed 0 bases and J 2 bases; nucleotides not matched to a gene: 5. In germline, CDR1 is DFQATT, CDR2 SNEGSKA (reference sequence). The CDR3 is made up of 16 amino acids. CDR3 in amino acids: CSARDWLAGGQETQYF. CDR3 sequence (DNA): TGCAGTGCTAGAGATTGGCTAGCGGGAGGTCAAGAGACCCAGTACTTC.

This clonotype was found a few times. The V call is TRBV6-5, the J call TRBJ2-7; TRBD1 agrees at 8 bases. This CDR3 contains 14 residues. The V gene end was trimmed by 2 bases and the J gene end by 3 bases; junction bases not matched to a gene: 3. Germline V lookup: CDR1 MNHEY, CDR2 SVGAGI. The CDR3 here is CASSYGTGNYEQYF. As DNA, the CDR3 is TGTGCCAGCAGTTACGGGACAGGTAACTACGAGCAGTACTTC.

The chain employs TRBV15 and TRBJ2-3; 7 bases match TRBD2. This CDR3 comprises 17 residues. Germline V CDR1 and CDR2: LNHNV, YYDKDF (reference sequence). Trimming removed 0 bases from V and 0 bases from J; junction bases left unmatched: 6. The CDR3 DNA reads TGTGCCACCAGCAGAGATCCTAGCGGTATTAGCACAGATACGCAGTATTTT. It encodes CATSRDPSGISTDTQYF. The complete variable domain, with remaining parts taken from reference TRBV15 and TRBJ2-3, reads DAMVIQNPRYQVTQFGKPVTLSCSQTLNHNVMYWYQQKSSQAPKLLFHYYDKDFNNEADTPDNFQSRRPNTSFCFLDIRSPGLGDTAMYLCATSRDPSGISTDTQYFGPGTRLTVL.

This clonotype was picked up many times. The CDR3 DNA sequence: TGTGCCAGTAGTATGGGAGAGACCCAGTACTTC. It encodes CASSMGETQYF. The chain has TRBV19 and TRBJ2-5; unclear D gene. The germline V and J ends were trimmed by 3 bases and 4 bases, with 3 bases remaining between them. The CDR3 sequence is 11 residues long. Per the germline V gene, CDR1 is LNHDA and CDR2 is SQIVND (reference sequence). Complete variable domain (other parts from reference TRBV19 and TRBJ2-5): DGGITQSPKYLFRKEGQNVTLSCEQNLNHDAMYWYRQDPGQGLRLIYYSQIVNDFQKGDIAEGYSVSREKKESFPLTVTSAQKNPTAFYLCASSMGETQYFGPGTRLLVL.